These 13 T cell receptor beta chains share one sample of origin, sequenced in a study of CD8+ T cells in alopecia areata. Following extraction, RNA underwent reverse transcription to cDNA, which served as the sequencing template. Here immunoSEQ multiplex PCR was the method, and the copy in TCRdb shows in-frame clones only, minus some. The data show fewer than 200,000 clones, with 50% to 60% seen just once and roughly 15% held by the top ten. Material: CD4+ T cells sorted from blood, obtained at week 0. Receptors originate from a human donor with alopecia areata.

DNA of the CDR3: TGTGCCAGTAGTATCCCGAAGACCAACTATGGCTACACCTTC. It specifies CASSIPKTNYGYTF. The chain couples TRBV19 to TRBJ1-2; D not resolved. Trimming took 3 bases from V and 2 from J, leaving 10 bases between them. CDR1 LNHDA and CDR2 SQIVND come from the germline V gene (reference sequence). CDR3 length equals 14 residues.

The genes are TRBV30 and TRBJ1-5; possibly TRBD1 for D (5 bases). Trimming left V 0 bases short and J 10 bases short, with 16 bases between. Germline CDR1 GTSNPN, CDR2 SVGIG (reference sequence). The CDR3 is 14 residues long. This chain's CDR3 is CAWSVGDSGSPQHF. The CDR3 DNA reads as TGTGCCTGGAGTGTCGGGGACTCGGGTAGCCCCCAGCATTTT.

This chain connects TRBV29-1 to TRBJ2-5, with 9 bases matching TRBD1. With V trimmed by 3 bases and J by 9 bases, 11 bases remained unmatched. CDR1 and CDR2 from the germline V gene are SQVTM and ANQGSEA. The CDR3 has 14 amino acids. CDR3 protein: CSVDPTGGWESQYF. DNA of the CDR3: TGCAGCGTTGACCCGACAGGGGGTTGGGAGTCCCAGTACTTC.

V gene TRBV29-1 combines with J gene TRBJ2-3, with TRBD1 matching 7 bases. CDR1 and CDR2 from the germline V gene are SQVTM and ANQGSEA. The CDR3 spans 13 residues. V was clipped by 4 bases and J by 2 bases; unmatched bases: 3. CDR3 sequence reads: CSVVGTVTDTQYF. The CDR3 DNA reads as TGCAGCGTTGTCGGGACAGTCACAGATACGCAGTATTTT.

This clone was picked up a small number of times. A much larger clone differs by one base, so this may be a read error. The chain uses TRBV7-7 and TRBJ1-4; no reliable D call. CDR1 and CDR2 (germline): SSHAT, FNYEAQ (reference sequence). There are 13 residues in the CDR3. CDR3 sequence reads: CASSLSSGEKLLF. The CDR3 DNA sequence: TGTGCTAGCAGCCTCAGTTCGGGCGAAAAACTGCTTTTT.

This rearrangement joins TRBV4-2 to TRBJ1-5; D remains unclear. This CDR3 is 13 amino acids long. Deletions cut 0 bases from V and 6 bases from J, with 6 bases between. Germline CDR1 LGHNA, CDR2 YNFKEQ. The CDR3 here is CASSQDRVQPQHF. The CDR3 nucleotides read TGTGCCAGCAGCCAAGATCGGGTTCAGCCCCAGCATTTT.

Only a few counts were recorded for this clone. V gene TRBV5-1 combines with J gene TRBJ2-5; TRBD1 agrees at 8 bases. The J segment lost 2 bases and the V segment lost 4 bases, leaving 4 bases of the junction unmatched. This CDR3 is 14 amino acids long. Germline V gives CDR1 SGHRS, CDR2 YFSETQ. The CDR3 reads CASSPGQGQETQYF. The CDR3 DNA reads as TGCGCCAGCAGCCCTGGACAGGGACAAGAGACCCAGTACTTC.

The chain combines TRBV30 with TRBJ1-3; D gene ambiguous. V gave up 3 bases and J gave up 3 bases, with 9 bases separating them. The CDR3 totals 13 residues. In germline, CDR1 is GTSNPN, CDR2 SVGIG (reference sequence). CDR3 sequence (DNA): TGTGCCTGGAGCGCCGGCCGTGGAAACACCATATATTTT. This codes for CAWSAGRGNTIYF.

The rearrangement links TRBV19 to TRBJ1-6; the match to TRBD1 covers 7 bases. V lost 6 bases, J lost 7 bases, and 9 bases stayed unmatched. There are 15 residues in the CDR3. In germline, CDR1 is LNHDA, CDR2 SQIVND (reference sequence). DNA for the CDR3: TGTGCCAGTAGCATACCGGGACAGCAGAATTCACCCCTCCACTTT. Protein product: CASSIPGQQNSPLHF.

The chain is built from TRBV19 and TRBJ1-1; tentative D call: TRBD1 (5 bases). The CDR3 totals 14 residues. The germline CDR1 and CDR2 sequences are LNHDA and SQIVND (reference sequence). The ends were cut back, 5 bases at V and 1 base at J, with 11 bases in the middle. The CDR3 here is CASSPGTENTEAFF. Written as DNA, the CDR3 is TGTGCCAGTAGTCCCGGGACGGAGAACACTGAAGCTTTCTTT. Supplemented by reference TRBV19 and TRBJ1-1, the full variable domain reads DGGITQSPKYLFRKEGQNVTLSCEQNLNHDAMYWYRQDPGQGLRLIYYSQIVNDFQKGDIAEGYSVSREKKESFPLTVTSAQKNPTAFYLCASSPGTENTEAFFGQGTRLTVV.

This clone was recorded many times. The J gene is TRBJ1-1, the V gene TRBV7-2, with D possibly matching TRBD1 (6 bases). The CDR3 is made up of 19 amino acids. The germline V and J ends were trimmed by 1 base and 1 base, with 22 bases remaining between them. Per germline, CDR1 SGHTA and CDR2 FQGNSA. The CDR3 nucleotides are TGTGCCAGCAGCTTAGGTTTCGGGTATGGCGGACAGAAGAACACTGAAGCTTTCTTT. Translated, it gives CASSLGFGYGGQKNTEAFF.

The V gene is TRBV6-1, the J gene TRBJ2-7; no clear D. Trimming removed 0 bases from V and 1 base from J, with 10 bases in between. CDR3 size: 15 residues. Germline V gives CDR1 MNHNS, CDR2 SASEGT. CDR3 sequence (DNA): TGTGCCAGCAGTGAAGCGCTCGCCAGATCCTACGAGCAGTACTTC. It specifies CASSEALARSYEQYF.

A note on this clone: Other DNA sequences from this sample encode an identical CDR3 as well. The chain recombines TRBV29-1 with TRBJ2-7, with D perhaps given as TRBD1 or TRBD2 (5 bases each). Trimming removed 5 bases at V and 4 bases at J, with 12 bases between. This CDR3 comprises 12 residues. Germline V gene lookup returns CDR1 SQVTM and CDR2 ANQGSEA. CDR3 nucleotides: TGCAGCGTTCGCTCGGGGCGGTACGAGCAGTACTTC. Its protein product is CSVRSGRYEQYF.